This TCR beta chain was captured by sequencing in a study of shared clonotypes between healthy human individuals. Trimming stripped 5 bases from V and 3 bases from J, with 7 bases between. Germline CDR1 and CDR2: MNHNS and SASEGT. The CDR3 totals 13 residues. This clone appeared many times. Several immunoSEQ plates received, in even portions, the genomic DNA of each subset. The repertoire was sequenced with immunoSEQ multiplex PCR; TCRdb's copy has only in-frame clones and lacks some. The table has 95,000 to 120,000 clones, 55% to 80% seen once. The rearrangement links TRBV6-1 to TRBJ2-2; D uncertain. The receptor was isolated from a woman aged 25 to 39 in good health. Sequenced: memory CD8+ T cells sorted from blood. Subset: CD45RO+ cells pooled with CCR7-negative TemRA cells. The CDR3 here is CASSSKDTGELFF. CDR3 nucleotides: TGTGCCAGCAGTTCGAAGGACACCGGGGAGCTGTTTTTT.